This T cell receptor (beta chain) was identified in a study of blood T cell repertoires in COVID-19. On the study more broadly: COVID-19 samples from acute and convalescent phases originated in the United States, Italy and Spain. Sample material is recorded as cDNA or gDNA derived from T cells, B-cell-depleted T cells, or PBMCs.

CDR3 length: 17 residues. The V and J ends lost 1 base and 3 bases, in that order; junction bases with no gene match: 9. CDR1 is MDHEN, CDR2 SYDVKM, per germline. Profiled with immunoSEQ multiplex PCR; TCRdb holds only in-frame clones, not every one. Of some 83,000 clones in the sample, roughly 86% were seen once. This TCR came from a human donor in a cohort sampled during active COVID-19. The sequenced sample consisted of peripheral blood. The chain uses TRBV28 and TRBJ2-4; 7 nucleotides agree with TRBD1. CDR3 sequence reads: CASSLSRGRVDKNIQYF. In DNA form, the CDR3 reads TGTGCCAGCAGTTTATCGAGGGGGCGCGTGGACAAAAACATTCAGTACTTC.